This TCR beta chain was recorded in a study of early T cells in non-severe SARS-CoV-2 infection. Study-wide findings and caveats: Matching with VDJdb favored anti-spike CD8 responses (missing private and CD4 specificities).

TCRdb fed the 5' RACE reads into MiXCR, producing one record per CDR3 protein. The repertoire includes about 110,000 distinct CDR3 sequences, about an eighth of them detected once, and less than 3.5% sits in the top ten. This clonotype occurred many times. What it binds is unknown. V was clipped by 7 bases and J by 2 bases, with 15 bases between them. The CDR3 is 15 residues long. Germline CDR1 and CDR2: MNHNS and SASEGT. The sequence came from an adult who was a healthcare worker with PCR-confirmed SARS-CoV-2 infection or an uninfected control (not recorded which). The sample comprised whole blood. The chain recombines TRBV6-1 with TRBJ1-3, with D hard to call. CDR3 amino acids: CASTRRRSTGNTIYF. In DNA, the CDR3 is TGTGCCAGCACTCGTCGGCGCAGCACTGGAAACACCATATATTTT.